This TCR beta chain was captured in a study of T cell repertoires in cytomegalovirus infection. Turning to the study itself: CMV epitopes, recently identified HLA-C-restricted and well-studied HLA-B-restricted, were used. CMV infection and matching HLA type were both indicated by public TCR beta signatures.

Study-level findings and limits: HLA-C-restricted TCR beta clonotypes specific for CMV led the ex vivo response. Pooled public TCR beta family frequency picked out CMV carriers with the relevant HLA.

Deletions cut 7 bases from V and 9 bases from J, with 16 bases between. Germline assignment: CDR1 WSHSY and CDR2 SAAADI. This CDR3 is built from 14 residues. Using its own MiXCR run on the reads, TCRdb lists one record per CDR3 protein. The sample contains hundreds of thousands of distinct CDR3 sequences, around 31% of which appear only once. Worth noting for this clonotype: Its antigen remains unknown.

The receptor was derived from a human donor in good health (CMV status not recorded). Some clones in this sample may be carry-over from other donors' samples. The chain is built from TRBV10-2 and TRBJ1-6; a weak D match, TRBD1 (5 bases). The sequencing here drew on cultured PBMCs, taken from culture after CMV antigen stimulation. In DNA form, the CDR3 reads TGCGCCAGCACGGGCGGGGCGGGGGGTTCACCCCTCCACTTT. Protein sequence: CASTGGAGGSPLHF.